These T cell receptor beta chains were read from a single sample in a study of blood T cell repertoires in COVID-19. The method was immunoSEQ multiplex PCR; TCRdb's version includes in-frame clones alone and lacks a portion of them. This sample has about 100,000 clones, with around 94% found just once. Input material: peripheral blood. Every receptor here comes from a man between 45 and 60 years old with active COVID-19. Both conserved end residues are part of each CDR3. D genes are given only for firm matches. Clone size is not always given. Where it is, it says once, few, many or a class for expanded clones.

v_call	j_call	d_call	clone_size	cdr3_nt	cdr3_aa
TRBV28	TRBJ1-2	-	-	TGTGCCAGCAGTAGAGGGAAAAACTATGGCTACACCTTC	CASSRGKNYGYTF
TRBV28	TRBJ2-6	-	-	TGTGCCAGCAGTCCTAAAACTGGGGCCAACGTCCTGACTTTC	CASSPKTGANVLTF
TRBV5-6	TRBJ1-6	-	-	TGTGCCAGCAGCTTGGCGGGGGTCGGCAATTCACCCCTCCACTTT	CASSLAGVGNSPLHF
TRBV3-1/TRBV3-2	TRBJ2-1	-	-	TGTGCCAGCAGCCACGATACTCCCAATGAGCAGTTCTTC	CASSHDTPNEQFF
TRBV18	TRBJ1-1	-	once	TGTGCCAGCTCCCAGGAGGACCACGGTATCACTGAAGCTTTCTTT	CASSQEDHGITEAFF
TRBV28	TRBJ1-1	-	-	TGTGCCAGCAGTTTAACAGCCGAAGCTGAAGCTTTCTTT	CASSLTAEAEAFF
TRBV15	TRBJ1-2	TRBD1	-	TGTGCCACCAGCAGAGCGGACAGGGCTAACTATGGCTACACCTTC	CATSRADRANYGYTF
TRBV12-3/TRBV12-4	TRBJ1-1	TRBD1	-	TGTGCCAGCAGTAGACAGGGGAACACTGAAGCTTTCTTT	CASSRQGNTEAFF
TRBV30	TRBJ2-1	-	-	TGTGCCTGGACCCCTCGGACGGGGAGCTCCTACAATGAGCAGTTCTTC	CAWTPRTGSSYNEQFF
TRBV11-3	TRBJ2-5	TRBD1	-	TGTGCCAGCAGCAAGACAGGGATGGAGACCCAGTACTTC	CASSKTGMETQYF
TRBV2	TRBJ2-5	-	-	TGTGCCAGGAAAGGAGAGGGAAAAGAGACCCAGTACTTC	CARKGEGKETQYF
TRBV2	TRBJ1-5	-	-	TGTGCCAGCAGTGGTCCATGGGGCGGCAATCAGCCCCAGCATTTT	CASSGPWGGNQPQHF
TRBV19	TRBJ2-1	TRBD2	-	TGTGCCAGTAGTATAGGTACGACTAGCGGAAAAGAGCAGTTCTTC	CASSIGTTSGKEQFF
TRBV3-1/TRBV3-2	TRBJ1-6	-	-	TGTGCCAGCAGCCAAGGCCGATCTACCCCGACCCTCCACTTT	CASSQGRSTPTLHF
TRBV7-9	TRBJ1-4	TRBD1	-	TGTGCCAGCAGCATATCTACAGGGGGGGCTAATGAAAAACTGTTTTTT	CASSISTGGANEKLFF
TRBV2	TRBJ1-5	TRBD1	once	TGTGCCAGCAGTGGGGGGCCTGACAGGGGGACCCAGCCCCAGCATTTT	CASSGGPDRGTQPQHF
TRBV11-2	TRBJ1-5	-	-	TGTGCCAGCAGCTTATATAGCAATCAGCCCCAGCATTTT	CASSLYSNQPQHF
TRBV6-5	TRBJ1-2	-	-	TGTGCCAGCAGACAAACAGGCTCGCTCGGAGGCTACACCTTC	CASRQTGSLGGYTF
TRBV7-9	TRBJ2-7	-	few	TGTGCCAGCAGCTTAGCCTCCACAGGGACCTACGAGCAGTACTTC	CASSLASTGTYEQYF
TRBV7-7	TRBJ2-1	TRBD2	once	TGTGCCAGCAGCTTAGGCGCGGGAGGAGGGTATGAGCAGTTCTTC	CASSLGAGGGYEQFF
TRBV6-5	TRBJ1-5	-	-	TGTGCCAGCAGTCCGGGACATAGGAGCTGGCCCCAGCATTTT	CASSPGHRSWPQHF
TRBV5-1	TRBJ1-1	-	-	TGCGCCAGCAGAACCACCGACAGAAACACTGAAGCTTTCTTT	CASRTTDRNTEAFF
TRBV11-3	TRBJ2-1	-	-	TGTGCCAGCAGCCCATCGGTGGAGATAAATGAGCAGTTCTTC	CASSPSVEINEQFF
TRBV7-6	TRBJ2-1	-	-	TGTGCCAGCAGCCTCTCCGCGTCTCCTATAGAGCAGTTCTTC	CASSLSASPIEQFF
TRBV10-1	TRBJ2-1	-	-	TGCGCCAGCAGTGAGTCCCGGGAGTGGAATGAGCAGTTCTTC	CASSESREWNEQFF
TRBV5-1	TRBJ2-3	-	-	TGCGCCAGCAGCCCCAACACAGATACGCAGTATTTT	CASSPNTDTQYF
TRBV6-5	TRBJ1-1	-	-	TGTGCCAGCACTCCCTGGGGGGAAGGGGATACTGAAGCTTTCTTT	CASTPWGEGDTEAFF